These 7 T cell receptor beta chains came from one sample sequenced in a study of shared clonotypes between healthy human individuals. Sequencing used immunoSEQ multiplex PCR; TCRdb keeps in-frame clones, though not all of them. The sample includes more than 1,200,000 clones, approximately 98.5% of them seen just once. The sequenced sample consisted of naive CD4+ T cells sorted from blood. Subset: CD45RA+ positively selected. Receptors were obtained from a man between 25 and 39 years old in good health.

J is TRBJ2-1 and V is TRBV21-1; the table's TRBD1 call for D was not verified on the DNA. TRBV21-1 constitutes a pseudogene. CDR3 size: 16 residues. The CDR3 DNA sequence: TGTGCCAGCAGCAAAGTAGACAGCAGCTCCTACAATGAGCAGTTCTTC. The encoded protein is CASSKVDSSSYNEQFF.

Here the CDR3 reads CASSPTLTGYEQYF. CDR3 DNA sequence: TGTGCCAGCAGTCCTACACTGACCGGTTACGAGCAGTACTTC. This sequence joins TRBV6-5 and TRBJ2-7; D is ambiguous. The CDR3 consists of 14 residues. Germline CDR1 MNHEY, CDR2 SVGAGI. Between the trimmed V and J ends, which lost 5 bases and 4 bases, there was a span of 15 bases.

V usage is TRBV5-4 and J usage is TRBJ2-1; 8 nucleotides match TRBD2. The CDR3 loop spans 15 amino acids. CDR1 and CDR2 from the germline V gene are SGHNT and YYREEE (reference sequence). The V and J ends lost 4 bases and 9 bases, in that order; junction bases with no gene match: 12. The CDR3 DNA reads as TGTGCCAGCAGCCCCAGCGGGAGCATTAGGAGTGAGCAGTTCTTC. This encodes CASSPSGSIRSEQFF.

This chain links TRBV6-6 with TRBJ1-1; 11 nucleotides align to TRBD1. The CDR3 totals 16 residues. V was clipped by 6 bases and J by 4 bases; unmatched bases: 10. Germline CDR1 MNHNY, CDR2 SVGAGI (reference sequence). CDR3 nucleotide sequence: TGTGCCAGCAGCCAGGACAGGGGGCCGGGGAGCACTGAAGCTTTCTTT. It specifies CASSQDRGPGSTEAFF.

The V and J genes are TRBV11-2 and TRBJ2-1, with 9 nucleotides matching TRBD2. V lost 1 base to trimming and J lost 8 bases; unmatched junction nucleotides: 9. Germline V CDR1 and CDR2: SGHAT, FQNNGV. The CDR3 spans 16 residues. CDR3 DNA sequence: TGTGCCAGCAGCTTAGGGGGCGGGAGGGCCGTCCATGAGCAGTTCTTC. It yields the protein CASSLGGGRAVHEQFF.

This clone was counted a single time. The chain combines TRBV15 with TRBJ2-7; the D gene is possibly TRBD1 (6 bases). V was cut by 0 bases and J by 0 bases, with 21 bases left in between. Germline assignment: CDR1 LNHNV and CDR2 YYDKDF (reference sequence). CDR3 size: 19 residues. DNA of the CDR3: TGTGCCACCAGCAGAGATCCCCCCGGCCAGGGGCCTGTCTCCTACGAGCAGTACTTC. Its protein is CATSRDPPGQGPVSYEQYF. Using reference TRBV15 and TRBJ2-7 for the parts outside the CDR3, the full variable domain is DAMVIQNPRYQVTQFGKPVTLSCSQTLNHNVMYWYQQKSSQAPKLLFHYYDKDFNNEADTPDNFQSRRPNTSFCFLDIRSPGLGDTAMYLCATSRDPPGQGPVSYEQYFGPGTRLTVT.

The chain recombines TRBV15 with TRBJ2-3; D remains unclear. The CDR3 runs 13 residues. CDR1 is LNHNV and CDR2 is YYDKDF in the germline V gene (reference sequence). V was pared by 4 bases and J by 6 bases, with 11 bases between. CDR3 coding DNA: TGTGCCACCAGCATCCCCGGAGCGGATACGCAGTATTTT. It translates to CATSIPGADTQYF.